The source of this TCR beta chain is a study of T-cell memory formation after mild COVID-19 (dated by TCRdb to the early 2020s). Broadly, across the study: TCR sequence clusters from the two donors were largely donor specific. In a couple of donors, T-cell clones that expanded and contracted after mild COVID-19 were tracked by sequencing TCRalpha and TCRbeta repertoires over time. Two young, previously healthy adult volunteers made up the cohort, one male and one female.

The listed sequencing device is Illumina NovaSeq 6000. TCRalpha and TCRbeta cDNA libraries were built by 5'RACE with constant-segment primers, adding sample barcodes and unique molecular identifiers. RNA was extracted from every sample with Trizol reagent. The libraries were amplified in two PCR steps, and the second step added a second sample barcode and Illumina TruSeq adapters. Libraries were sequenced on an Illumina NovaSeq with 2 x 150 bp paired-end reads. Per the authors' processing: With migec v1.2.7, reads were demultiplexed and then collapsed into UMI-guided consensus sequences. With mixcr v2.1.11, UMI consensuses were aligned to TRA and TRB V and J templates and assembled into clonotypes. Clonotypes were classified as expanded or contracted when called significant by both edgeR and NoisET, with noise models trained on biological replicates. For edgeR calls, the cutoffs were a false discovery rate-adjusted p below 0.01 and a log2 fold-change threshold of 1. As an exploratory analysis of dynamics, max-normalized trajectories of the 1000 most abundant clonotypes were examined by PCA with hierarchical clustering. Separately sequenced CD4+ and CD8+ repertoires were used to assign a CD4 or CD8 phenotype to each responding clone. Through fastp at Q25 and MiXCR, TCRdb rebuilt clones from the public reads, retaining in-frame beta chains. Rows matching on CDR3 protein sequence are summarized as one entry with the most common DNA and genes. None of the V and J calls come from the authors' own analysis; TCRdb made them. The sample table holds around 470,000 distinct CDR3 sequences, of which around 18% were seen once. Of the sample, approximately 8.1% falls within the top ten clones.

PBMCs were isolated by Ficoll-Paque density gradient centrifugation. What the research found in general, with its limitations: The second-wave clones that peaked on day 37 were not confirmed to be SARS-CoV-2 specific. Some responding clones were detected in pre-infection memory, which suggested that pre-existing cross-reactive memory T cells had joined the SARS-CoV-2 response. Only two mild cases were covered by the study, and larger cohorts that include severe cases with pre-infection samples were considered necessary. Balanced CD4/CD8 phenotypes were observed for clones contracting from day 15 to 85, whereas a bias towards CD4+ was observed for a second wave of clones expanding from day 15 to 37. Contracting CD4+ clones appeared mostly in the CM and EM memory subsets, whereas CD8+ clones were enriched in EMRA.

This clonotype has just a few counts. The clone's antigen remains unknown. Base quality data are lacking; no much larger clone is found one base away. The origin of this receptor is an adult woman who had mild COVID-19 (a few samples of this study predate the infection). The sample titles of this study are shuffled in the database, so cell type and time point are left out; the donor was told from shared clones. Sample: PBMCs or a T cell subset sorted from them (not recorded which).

The DNA is TGTGCCAGCAGCGCTCAACCGGGACTAGCGGGAAGTGAGCAGTTCTTC. Protein translation: CASSAQPGLAGSEQFF. The chain couples TRBV9 to TRBJ2-1; the central 13 bases match TRBD2. The CDR3 contains 16 residues, cysteine and phenylalanine counted. Only CDR3 DNA is held: 48 bases, read in frame from base 1. CDR1 and CDR2, looked up from the germline V gene, are SGDLS and YYNGEE. The V end gives up 3 bases and the J end 9 bases, leaving 9 bases in the junction not matched to a gene.